Listed below are T cell receptor beta chains from one sample, sequenced in a study of early T cells in non-severe SARS-CoV-2 infection. One entry per CDR3 protein results from TCRdb running MiXCR on the 5' RACE reads. The sample contains over 30,000 distinct CDR3 sequences, about 6.5% of which appear only once. Sequences were obtained from whole blood. These receptors were collected from an adult who was a healthcare worker with PCR-confirmed SARS-CoV-2 infection or an uninfected control (not recorded which). Both conserved end residues are part of each CDR3. The D gene is left open where the match is weak. Not all rows give a size; the values are once, few, many and, for expanded clones, a class.

D	V	J	length	size	CDR3	DNA
NA	TRBV6-1	TRBJ1-5	14	many	CASKLDRGIQPQHF	TGTGCCAGCAAACTTGATCGAGGGATTCAGCCCCAGCATTTT
NA	TRBV28	TRBJ2-7	14	NA	CASSLNPGPYKQYF	TGTGCCAGCAGTTTAAATCCGGGCCCCTACAAGCAGTACTTC
NA	TRBV5-4	TRBJ2-3	15	many	CASSSKTASTDTQYF	TGTGCCAGCAGCTCGAAAACAGCTAGCACAGATACGCAGTATTTT
TRBD1	TRBV29-1	TRBJ1-1	14	many	CSVEVTGGNTEAFF	TGCAGCGTTGAAGTAACAGGGGGGAACACTGAAGCTTTCTTT
TRBD2	TRBV10-3	TRBJ2-7	16	many	CAISEASGGAKWEQYF	TGTGCCATCAGTGAGGCTAGCGGGGGGGCTAAGTGGGAGCAGTACTTC
TRBD2	TRBV20-1	TRBJ2-3	13	many	CTSGGAWTDTQYF	TGTACTAGCGGGGGGGCTTGGACAGATACGCAGTATTTT
TRBD2	TRBV7-2	TRBJ2-3	15	NA	CASSLGAAGGDTQYF	TGTGCCAGCAGCTTAGGTGCTGCGGGGGGAGATACGCAGTATTTT
TRBD1	TRBV5-1	TRBJ1-1	15	NA	CASSLDATGGTEAFF	TGCGCCAGCAGCTTGGACGCGACAGGGGGGACTGAAGCTTTCTTT
TRBD1	TRBV2	TRBJ2-3	14	many	CASTDRGITDTQYF	TGTGCCAGCACGGACAGGGGGATCACAGATACGCAGTATTTT
NA	TRBV5-1	TRBJ1-6	18	NA	CASSLELSTGPFYSPLHF	TGCGCCAGCAGCTTGGAACTCTCAACAGGGCCCTTCTATTCACCCCTCCACTTT
TRBD1	TRBV4-1	TRBJ1-4	17	few	CASSHVVGPRGREKLFF	TGCGCCAGCAGCCACGTTGTAGGTCCCAGGGGGAGGGAAAAACTGTTTTTT
TRBD1	TRBV28	TRBJ2-7	14	many	CASSFGTGYYEQYF	TGTGCCAGCAGTTTCGGGACAGGGTACTACGAGCAGTACTTC
NA	TRBV28	TRBJ2-1	15	many	CASRDGGLSYNEQFF	TGTGCCAGCAGGGACGGTGGACTTAGCTACAATGAGCAGTTCTTC
NA	TRBV5-4	TRBJ2-5	14	NA	CASSLRRDQETQYF	TGTGCCAGCAGCTTGCGGAGGGACCAAGAGACCCAGTACTTC
TRBD1	TRBV5-4	TRBJ1-4	14	few	CASSPGGVNGKLFF	TGTGCCAGCAGCCCAGGGGGCGTAAATGGGAAACTGTTTTTT
TRBD1	TRBV3-1	TRBJ2-3	15	NA	CASSPGQASTDTQYF	TGTGCCAGCAGCCCCGGACAGGCTAGCACAGATACGCAGTATTTT
NA	TRBV2	TRBJ1-2	15	many	CASRTLIREDYGYTF	TGTGCCAGCAGGACCCTAATCAGAGAAGACTATGGCTACACCTTC
TRBD1	TRBV27	TRBJ1-5	14	many	CASSWDSSNQPQHF	TGTGCCAGCAGTTGGGACAGTTCAAATCAGCCCCAGCATTTT
TRBD1	TRBV5-5	TRBJ1-5	15	many	CASSWRTGRDQPQHF	TGTGCCAGCAGCTGGCGGACAGGGAGGGATCAGCCCCAGCATTTT
NA	TRBV10-3	TRBJ2-7	11	many	CAISAKNEQYF	TGTGCCATCAGCGCAAAGAACGAGCAGTACTTC
NA	TRBV6-6	TRBJ2-3	15	few	CASSYSSISTDTQYF	TGTGCCAGCAGTTACTCTAGCATAAGCACAGATACGCAGTATTTT
NA	TRBV20-1	TRBJ2-7	13	few	CSARQEPLGEQYF	TGCAGTGCTAGGCAGGAACCCTTGGGGGAGCAGTACTTC
NA	TRBV7-9	TRBJ2-3	15	medium-sized	CASSSAGLPTDTQYF	TGTGCCAGCAGCTCCGCGGGCCTGCCCACAGATACGCAGTATTTT
NA	TRBV6-6	TRBJ1-1	13	many	CASSSQTGTEAFF	TGTGCCAGCAGTTCCCAGACGGGCACTGAAGCTTTCTTT
NA	TRBV11-2	TRBJ1-3	14	few	CASSQRGIGNTIYF	TGTGCCAGCAGCCAGAGGGGAATAGGAAACACCATATATTTT
TRBD1	TRBV29-1	TRBJ2-1	14	NA	CSETTGSSYNEQFF	TGCAGCGAAACGACAGGGAGCTCCTACAATGAGCAGTTCTTC
TRBD1	TRBV12-3/TRBV12-4	TRBJ1-5	15	many	CASSPDRGRLQPQHF	TGTGCCAGCAGTCCAGACAGGGGGCGCCTCCAGCCCCAGCATTTT
TRBD1	TRBV5-5	TRBJ2-5	14	NA	CASSLTGGEETQYF	TGTGCCAGCAGCTTGACAGGGGGCGAGGAGACCCAGTACTTC
NA	TRBV6-1	TRBJ2-2	15	NA	CASSESLTNTGELFF	TGTGCCAGCAGTGAATCGCTGACAAACACCGGGGAGCTGTTTTTT
TRBD1	TRBV3-1	TRBJ1-1	15	few	CASSQEGTVSGGAFF	TGTGCCAGCAGCCAAGAGGGGACAGTCTCGGGAGGGGCTTTCTTT
TRBD2	TRBV7-9	TRBJ2-1	14	few	CASSFSGGYNEQFF	TGTGCCAGCAGCTTCAGCGGGGGATACAATGAGCAGTTCTTC
NA	TRBV5-4	TRBJ2-7	14	NA	CASSPAQWAYEQYF	TGTGCCAGCAGTCCTGCACAGTGGGCCTACGAGCAGTACTTC
NA	TRBV7-9	TRBJ2-2	15	NA	CASSLPGKWTGELFF	TGTGCCAGCAGCTTGCCCGGGAAGTGGACCGGGGAGCTGTTTTTT
TRBD1	TRBV5-5	TRBJ1-1	17	many	CASSYTGGAHMNTEAFF	TGTGCCAGCAGCTACACAGGGGGAGCTCACATGAACACTGAAGCTTTCTTT
NA	TRBV7-2	TRBJ2-4	16	medium-sized	CASSLGGAGGQNIQYF	TGTGCCAGCAGCTTAGGAGGGGCCGGGGGCCAAAACATTCAGTACTTC
TRBD1	TRBV5-1	TRBJ2-5	19	few	CASSMGRLGQGPYQETQYF	TGCGCCAGCAGCATGGGGCGACTCGGACAGGGTCCGTACCAAGAGACCCAGTACTTC
NA	TRBV5-6	TRBJ2-5	15	many	CASSLQGGPIETQYF	TGTGCCAGCAGCTTGCAGGGGGGCCCGATAGAGACCCAGTACTTC
NA	TRBV28	TRBJ1-5	14	NA	CASSLSRGGQPQHF	TGTGCCAGCAGTTTAAGCAGGGGAGGGCAGCCCCAGCATTTT
NA	TRBV7-6	TRBJ1-1	14	few	CASSWGGSGTEAFF	TGTGCCAGCAGCTGGGGAGGGAGCGGCACTGAAGCTTTCTTT
TRBD2	TRBV7-2	TRBJ2-5	17	many	CASSVGTSGGFRETQYF	TGTGCCAGCAGCGTCGGGACTAGCGGGGGGTTTAGAGAGACCCAGTACTTC
NA	TRBV14	TRBJ2-1	14	many	CASSQSVSYNEQFF	TGTGCCAGCAGCCAATCAGTCTCCTACAATGAGCAGTTCTTC
NA	TRBV7-2	TRBJ2-2	14	many	CASSSQGGTGELFF	TGTGCCAGCAGCTCACAGGGTGGCACCGGGGAGCTGTTTTTT
NA	TRBV5-1	TRBJ2-4	16	few	CASSEGIVTAKNIQYF	TGCGCCAGCAGCGAGGGGATAGTCACGGCCAAAAACATTCAGTACTTC
NA	TRBV7-9	TRBJ2-3	12	many	CASSSSGDTQYF	TGTGCCAGCAGCTCAAGCGGAGATACGCAGTATTTT
NA	TRBV25-1	TRBJ2-7	12	many	CASSEGGYEQYF	TGTGCCAGCAGTGAGGGGGGTTACGAGCAGTACTTC
TRBD1	TRBV6-6	TRBJ1-1	14	many	CASSYSTGGTEAFF	TGTGCCAGCAGTTACTCGACAGGGGGCACTGAAGCTTTCTTT
NA	TRBV29-1	TRBJ1-1	12	many	CSVGQLNTEAFF	TGCAGCGTTGGACAATTGAACACTGAAGCTTTCTTT
NA	TRBV29-1	TRBJ2-3	11	few	CSYRGTDTQYF	TGCAGCTACCGGGGCACAGATACGCAGTATTTT
NA	TRBV7-6	TRBJ2-1	16	many	CASSFTGASSYNEQFF	TGTGCCAGCAGCTTCACCGGGGCCAGCTCCTACAATGAGCAGTTCTTC
NA	TRBV10-1	TRBJ1-5	13	NA	CASSDVPEWPQHF	TGCGCCAGCAGTGATGTCCCAGAATGGCCCCAGCATTTT
NA	TRBV19	TRBJ1-1	13	medium-sized	CASSMDLNTEAFF	TGTGCCAGTAGTATGGACCTGAACACTGAAGCTTTCTTT
TRBD1	TRBV18	TRBJ2-3	18	NA	CASSLQGTGTGSTDTQYF	TGTGCCAGCTCACTACAAGGGACAGGAACAGGGAGCACAGATACGCAGTATTTT
NA	TRBV19	TRBJ2-2	15	many	CASSIQGPNTGELFF	TGTGCCAGTAGTATTCAGGGTCCGAACACCGGGGAGCTGTTTTTT